This TCR beta chain stems from a study of blood T cell repertoires in COVID-19 (dated by TCRdb to between 2020 and 2021). The study in broad terms: Samples from collaborators originated in the United States, Italy and Spain and spanned both the acute and convalescent phases of COVID-19. The prospective study material was composed of cDNA or gDNA derived from T cells, B-cell-depleted T cells, or PBMCs. Subjects who had been exposed to COVID-19, were actively infected with it, or had recovered from it provided the deeply sampled blood TCRbeta repertoires that made up the dataset. The repertoires were released in a freely available public database meant as a resource for research on the immune response to SARS-CoV-2. Samples were obtained from the ongoing ImmuneRACE study (first 160 participants) and from about 1,300 subjects provided by 6 global collaborators. Nearly every sample came with metadata listing a de-identified subject ID, COVID-19 status, age in years and sex. Where available, HLA class I and class II types were obtained from metadata supplied by the sample provider rather than from assay-based typing. Here is what the overall study found, with its caveats: The amount of clinical and demographic metadata varied by source and participant and was provided uncurated.

For CDR1 and CDR2, the germline V gene lists SGHRS and YFSETQ. The CDR3 covers 15 residues, taking in both the cysteine and the phenylalanine. Just CDR3 DNA is preserved here, 45 bases in frame from base 1. V and J are trimmed by 4 bases and 5 bases, and the gene matches miss 5 bases of the junction. On this clone itself: Its antigen is still unknown. The record has no base qualities; no much larger clone is one base away.

TCRbeta CDR3 regions were amplified from genomic DNA using the immunoSEQ Assay, a bias-controlled multiplex PCR. The authors' analysis ran thus. The number of nucleated cells in each sample was estimated by amplification of reference gene primers within the assay. Sequence reads were collapsed and filtered to measure the absolute abundance of every unique TCRbeta CDR3 rearrangement. For each sample, productive Simpson clonality was calculated as the square root of Simpson's diversity index over productive rearrangements. TCRdb's version of the immuneACCESS table is confined to in-frame rearrangements and falls short of the full clone set. An unresolved V gene accounts for under half of the shortfall where checked; the remainder is of unknown origin. The DNA was the basis for D and trimming; V, J and clone size are from that table. The sample data list about 50,000 clones, and 90% of these were observed just once. The ten top clones hold almost 4% of the sample.

Whole blood was collected in K2EDTA tubes by collaborating institutions according to the institutions' own protocols. For TCRbeta analysis, collaborators shipped samples as frozen whole blood, isolated PBMCs, or DNA extracted from either of those sample types. This receptor was obtained from a human donor in a cohort sampled during active COVID-19. The chain joins TRBV5-1 to TRBJ1-6, with 8 bases matching TRBD1. Sequencing used peripheral blood. The sequence in DNA is TGCGCCAGCAGCGGAATGACAGGGGATAATTCACCCCTCCACTTT. Protein translation: CASSGMTGDNSPLHF.